This T cell receptor beta chain emerged from a study of CD8 T cells in ankylosing spondylitis. Findings of the study overall: Matched ankylosing spondylitis synovial fluid reportedly contained a significantly enriched population of disease-linked clones.

Points on this clonotype: What it recognizes is unknown.

CDR3 length equals 12 residues. V was trimmed by 4 bases and J by 7 bases, leaving 13 bases between them. CDR1 and CDR2 (germline): SQVTM, ANQGSEA. TCRdb reprocessed the 5' RACE reads with MiXCR, giving one entry per CDR3 protein. The sample holds approximately 350,000 distinct CDR3 sequences; approximately 20% are singletons and the top ten take about an eighth. V is TRBV29-1 and J is TRBJ2-5, with D maybe TRBD2 (5 bases). Sequencing input: blood, either unsorted or a sorted T cell fraction (not recorded which). The TCR was taken from a male donor with ankylosing spondylitis or in good health (not recorded which). The DNA of the CDR3 is TGCAGCGTTGTGGGAGCAGAGAGGACCCAGTACTTC. Translation: CSVVGAERTQYF.